This passage covers 5 T cell receptor beta chains from one sample sequenced in a study of blood T cell repertoires in COVID-19. Repertoires were generated with immunoSEQ multiplex PCR, while TCRdb's copy carries only in-frame clones and drops some. The table includes about 140,000 clones, more than 65% detected once. The sequenced sample was peripheral blood. The receptor source for this set is a woman aged 55-69 years with acute or convalescent COVID-19.

The chain employs TRBV7-9 and TRBJ2-1; D remains ambiguous. Trimming removed 1 base from V and 5 bases from J, with 21 bases in between. The germline V gene encodes CDR1 SEHNR and CDR2 FQNEAQ (reference sequence). The CDR3 covers 18 residues. The CDR3 nucleotides are TGTGCCAGCAGCTTAGTGGCACGGAGTGGAGCTCAAAACAATGAGCAGTTCTTC. Translated, it gives CASSLVARSGAQNNEQFF.

The rearrangement uses TRBV3-1 (or the pseudogene TRBV3-2) and TRBJ1-3; D gene unclear. Germline V gene lookup returns CDR1 LGHDT and CDR2 YNNKEL (reference sequence). V lost 4 bases and J 0 bases, leaving 7 bases between the germline ends. This CDR3 has 14 amino acids. The CDR3 sequence is CASSLTDSGNTIYF. As DNA, the CDR3 is TGTGCCAGCAGCCTTACAGACTCTGGAAACACCATATATTTT.

The chain recombines TRBV3-1 (or the pseudogene TRBV3-2) with TRBJ2-7; D is perhaps TRBD2 (6 bases). V was cut by 4 bases and J by 5 bases, with 15 bases left in between. The germline V gene encodes CDR1 LGHDT and CDR2 YNNKEL (reference sequence). This CDR3 is 14 amino acids long. The CDR3 loop reads CASSPIRGGNEQYF. The DNA for the CDR3 is TGTGCCAGCAGCCCAATTAGAGGAGGGAACGAGCAGTACTTC.

The rearrangement links TRBV5-1 to TRBJ1-4; D is perhaps TRBD1 (6 bases). Per germline, CDR1 SGHRS and CDR2 YFSETQ. Trimming shortened V by 5 bases and J by 5 bases, and 10 bases separated the two germline ends. CDR3 length: 13 residues. CDR3 in DNA: TGCGCCAGCAGGGACAGCGGCAATGAAAAACTGTTTTTT. This gives the protein CASRDSGNEKLFF.

For this clone: One junction end does not reproduce the germline sequence, and a read error may be involved. The CDR3 DNA sequence: TGTGCCAGCAGTGAATCCCGAGGGCCTGTTCCATTT. Amino acids: CASSESRGPVPF. The chain combines TRBV6-1 with TRBJ1-1; D remains ambiguous. The germline CDR1 and CDR2 sequences are MNHNS and SASEGT. The CDR3 extends over 12 amino acids.